Below, 12 T cell receptor beta chains from the same sample are listed, as sequenced in a study of blood T cell repertoires in COVID-19 (dated by TCRdb to about 2020). Library preparation employed the immunoSEQ multiplex PCR assay. TCRdb obtained this table from immuneACCESS and retained in-frame rearrangements with V and J assigned. These tables miss some clones; where compared with another copy, unresolved V genes account for less than half of the shortfall, and the remainder is unexplained. The sample table holds 60,000 to 95,000 clones, of which 90% were seen once. Jointly, the top ten make up about 16% of the sample. The sample was peripheral blood. All receptors derive from a woman aged 80 or over with active or convalescent COVID-19.

The chain joins TRBV27 to TRBJ1-2; TRBD1 matches 10 bases. CDR3 length: 14 amino acids. The V gene's germline CDR1 is MNHEY and CDR2 SMNVEV (reference sequence). V shed 3 bases and J 2 bases; nucleotides not matched to a gene: 0. The CDR3, as DNA: TGTGCCAGCAGTTTGGACAGGGGGAACTATGGCTACACCTTC. Amino acids: CASSLDRGNYGYTF.

This chain joins TRBV19 and TRBJ1-1; 7 positions agree with TRBD1. The length of the CDR3 is 13 residues. The trim removed 3 bases at V and 11 bases at J, leaving 9 bases unmatched. CDR1 LNHDA and CDR2 SQIVND come from the germline V gene (reference sequence). CDR3 loop: CASSIFGTEDAFF. The CDR3 DNA sequence: TGTGCCAGTAGTATTTTCGGGACAGAAGATGCTTTCTTT.

The sample holds one count of this clone. The chain links TRBV7-9 to TRBJ2-2; 12 positions agree with TRBD2. The CDR3 sequence is 16 residues long. Germline V gene lookup returns CDR1 SEHNR and CDR2 FQNEAQ (reference sequence). The junction had 12 bases not matched to a gene; V was cut back by 10 bases and J by 6 bases. The CDR3: CATGGLAGPAPGELFF. As DNA, the CDR3 is TGTGCCACCGGGGGACTAGCGGGCCCAGCCCCCGGGGAGCTGTTTTTT. Complete variable domain (other parts from reference TRBV7-9 and TRBJ2-2): DTGVSQNPRHKITKRGQNVTFRCDPISEHNRLYWYRQTLGQGPEFLTYFQNEAQLEKSRLLSDRFSAERPKGSFSTLEIQRTEQGDSAMYLCATGGLAGPAPGELFFGEGSRLTVL.

The J gene is TRBJ1-1, the V gene TRBV9; a weak D match, TRBD1 (6 bases). The V and J ends lost 3 bases and 1 base respectively, with 16 bases between them. Per germline, CDR1 SGDLS and CDR2 YYNGEE. CDR3 length: 16 amino acids. The CDR3 here is CASSAGAQTGNTEAFF. CDR3 coding DNA: TGTGCCAGCAGCGCAGGGGCCCAGACCGGGAACACTGAAGCTTTCTTT.

The chain couples TRBV28 to TRBJ1-4, with no clear D. The V gene's germline CDR1 is MDHEN and CDR2 SYDVKM. V was cut by 9 bases and J by 6 bases, with 11 bases left in between. The CDR3 has 12 amino acids. Here the CDR3 reads CASGGGHEKLFF. In DNA form, the CDR3 reads TGTGCCAGTGGTGGTGGCCATGAAAAACTGTTTTTT.

This chain links TRBV19 with TRBJ1-2, with 10 bases aligning to TRBD1. The CDR3 is 14 residues long. From germline, CDR1 is LNHDA and CDR2 SQIVND (reference sequence). The junction had 6 bases not matched to a gene; V was cut back by 7 bases and J by 4 bases. In nucleotides, the CDR3 is TGTGCCAGTACCCGGGACAGGGGAGGCTATGGCTACACCTTC. Translating gives CASTRDRGGYGYTF.

This clone was seen a few times. This chain links TRBV7-8 with TRBJ2-7; possibly TRBD2 for D (6 bases). This CDR3 is built from 15 residues. V lost 5 bases and J 5 bases, leaving 19 bases between the germline ends. Germline CDR1 and CDR2: SGHVS and FQNEAQ. The CDR3 region is CASSPEDGTLHEQYF. The CDR3, as DNA: TGTGCCAGCAGCCCCGAGGATGGGACTCTCCACGAGCAGTACTTC.

This clone showed up just a few times. The V gene is TRBV5-6, the J gene TRBJ2-5; D possibly corresponds to TRBD2 (5 bases). Trimming took off 4 bases at V and 5 bases at J, with 9 bases between the two ends. CDR1 and CDR2 from the germline V gene are SGHDT and YYEEEE. CDR3 length: 12 residues. The DNA of the CDR3 is TGTGCCAGCAGCGACTACACGGAGACCCAGTACTTC. Its protein is CASSDYTETQYF.

CDR3 coding DNA: TGTGCCAGCAGCGATTTGGGGGCGGGCACCGGGGAGCTGTTTTTT. Amino acids: CASSDLGAGTGELFF. This rearrangement joins TRBV9 to TRBJ2-2, with a tentative D call TRBD1 (6 bases). This CDR3 is 15 amino acids long. The germline gives CDR1 SGDLS, CDR2 YYNGEE. The V end lost 3 bases, the J end lost 4 bases, and 13 bases lay between the germline ends. Combining the CDR3 with reference TRBV9 and TRBJ2-2 gives the whole variable domain DSGVTQTPKHLITATGQRVTLRCSPRSGDLSVYWYQQSLDQGLQFLIQYYNGEERAKGNILERFSAQQFPDLHSELNLSSLELGDSALYFCASSDLGAGTGELFFGEGSRLTVL.

This clone was seen only once. The chain uses TRBV3-1 (or the pseudogene TRBV3-2) and TRBJ2-7; TRBD2 agrees at 8 bases. Germline V gene lookup returns CDR1 LGHDT and CDR2 YNNKEL (reference sequence). V shed 1 base and J 3 bases; nucleotides not matched to a gene: 11. The CDR3 is 17 residues long. In DNA, the CDR3 is TGTGCCAGCAGCCAAGGATCCGGGAGGGGCGGCCGCTACGAGCAGTACTTC. Translated, it gives CASSQGSGRGGRYEQYF.

This clone has more than one count but fewer than ten. The genes are TRBV19 and TRBJ2-3; 8 bases line up with TRBD2. In germline, CDR1 is LNHDA, CDR2 SQIVND (reference sequence). Trimming took 3 bases from V and 4 from J; bases not matched to a gene: 3. The CDR3 sequence is 14 residues long. CDR3: CASSITGGPDTQYF. The CDR3 nucleotides are TGTGCCAGTAGTATTACGGGGGGGCCAGATACGCAGTATTTT.

The CDR3 loop is CASSSRTGLAQTRQETQYF. As DNA, the CDR3 is TGCGCCAGCAGCTCCCGAACAGGGTTGGCACAAACCCGCCAAGAGACCCAGTACTTC. The V gene is TRBV5-1, the J gene TRBJ2-5; possible D gene TRBD1, 6 bases. The V end was cut by 3 bases, the J end by 1 base, with 25 bases between. The CDR3 is 19 amino acids. Germline lookup yields CDR1 SGHRS and CDR2 YFSETQ.